These 17 T cell receptor beta chains were all obtained from the same sample, sequenced in a study of T cell responses to AZD1222 COVID-19 vaccine. Profiling relied on immunoSEQ multiplex PCR, and the TCRdb table lists in-frame clones only, not all of them. This sample has roughly 120,000 clones; approximately 94% occur once, and the top ten carry more than 4.5%. Sequences were derived from peripheral blood, sampled 28 days after the second AZD1222 dose. These receptors were obtained from an adult who received the AZD1222 COVID-19 vaccine.

The chain joins TRBV4-1 to TRBJ2-1; D is unresolved. Trimming removed 0 bases from V and 0 bases from J, with 9 bases in between. The CDR3 sequence is 16 residues long. In germline, CDR1 is MGHRA, CDR2 YSYEKL. The CDR3 DNA reads TGCGCCAGCAGCCAAGATCAGAAGAGCTCCTACAATGAGCAGTTCTTC. Its protein product is CASSQDQKSSYNEQFF.

The rearrangement joins TRBV24-1 to TRBJ2-7; 7 positions match TRBD1. The CDR3 has 18 residues. Trimming took 3 bases from V and 4 from J; bases not matched to a gene: 17. Germline CDR1 and CDR2: KGHDR and SFDVKD. CDR3 sequence (DNA): TGTGCCACCAGTGATCTACCGGGACAGCAACCTAGGGGGTACGAGCAGTACTTC. It specifies CATSDLPGQQPRGYEQYF.

The genes are TRBV7-9 and TRBJ1-2, with D tentatively TRBD1 (5 bases). This CDR3 is built from 12 residues. Trimming removed 3 bases from V and 8 bases from J, with 10 bases in between. Per the germline V gene, CDR1 is SEHNR and CDR2 is FQNEAQ (reference sequence). The CDR3 DNA sequence: TGTGCCAGCAGCTTGAGCAGGGACGGCTACACCTTC. Translation gives CASSLSRDGYTF.

The V gene is TRBV6-5, the J gene TRBJ1-2; D ambiguous. Per germline, CDR1 MNHEY and CDR2 SVGAGI. Trimming removed 7 bases from V and 6 bases from J, with 15 bases in between. The CDR3 has 13 amino acids. CDR3 in amino acids: CASTTLTYDGYTF. DNA of the CDR3: TGTGCCAGCACCACTCTCACATACGATGGCTACACCTTC.

The CDR3: CATGSGGGGEQYF. As DNA, the CDR3 is TGTGCCACCGGGTCTGGCGGGGGAGGCGAGCAGTACTTC. This chain joins TRBV15 and TRBJ2-7; 7 bases fit TRBD2. Germline V CDR1 and CDR2: LNHNV, YYDKDF (reference sequence). The CDR3 has 13 residues. Germline trimming cut 8 bases from V and 6 bases from J; bases unmatched to any gene: 10.

This clone was observed a handful of times. The rearrangement joins TRBV6-2 or TRBV6-3 to TRBJ2-3; D uncertain. The CDR3 extends over 18 amino acids. With 0 bases removed from V and 2 bases from J, the gap between germline ends came to 18 bases. Germline CDR1 is MNHEY and CDR2 is SVGEGT. CDR3 region: CASSYSGLMGGFTDTQYF. The DNA for the CDR3 is TGTGCCAGCAGTTACTCTGGCCTTATGGGCGGATTCACAGATACGCAGTATTTT.

This clone has just one count. The chain uses TRBV21-1 and TRBJ2-4. TRBV21-1 counts as a pseudogene. The length of the CDR3 is 11 residues. The CDR3 nucleotides are TGTGCCAGACCCGGGCGAAACATTCAGTACTTC. This codes for CARPGRNIQYF.

The chain couples TRBV7-2 to TRBJ1-3; D is unresolved. The germline V gene has CDR1 SGHTA and CDR2 FQGNSA. Deletions cut 2 bases from V and 1 base from J, with 9 bases between. The CDR3 contains 15 residues. This CDR3 reads CASSLTLASGNTIYF. The CDR3 DNA reads TGTGCCAGCAGCTTAACCTTAGCTTCTGGAAACACCATATATTTT.

V usage is TRBV27 and J usage is TRBJ2-1; perhaps TRBD1 as D (7 bases). Germline loops: CDR1 MNHEY, CDR2 SMNVEV (reference sequence). CDR3 size: 17 residues. The germline V and J ends were trimmed by 3 bases and 4 bases, with 19 bases remaining between them. Written as DNA, the CDR3 is TGTGCCAGCAGTTTTCTCCTCTCGGCAGGGGGGTACAATGAGCAGTTCTTC. As protein: CASSFLLSAGGYNEQFF.

This sequence joins TRBV10-3 and TRBJ1-3; 10 nucleotides agree with TRBD1. Germline values: CDR1 ENHRY, CDR2 SYGVKD. The trim removed 2 bases at V and 0 bases at J, leaving 4 bases unmatched. CDR3 length equals 17 residues. Here the CDR3 DNA reads TGTGCCATCAGTGAGGGGGACAGGGGAACCTCTGGAAACACCATATATTTT. Translation gives CAISEGDRGTSGNTIYF.

On this clone itself: The sample holds other DNA sequences that translate to the same CDR3. This sequence joins TRBV12-3 or TRBV12-4 and TRBJ2-7; no reliable D call. Trimming shortened V by 1 base and J by 4 bases, and 2 bases separated the two germline ends. There are 11 residues in the CDR3. The DNA of the CDR3 is TGTGCCAGCAGTTTAGGGTACGAGCAGTACTTC. Amino acids: CASSLGYEQYF.

This chain links TRBV5-1 with TRBJ2-1; D may be TRBD2 (6 bases). This CDR3 comprises 15 residues. Germline values: CDR1 SGHRS, CDR2 YFSETQ. Between the trimmed V and J ends, which lost 0 bases and 3 bases, there was a span of 10 bases. The CDR3 spells CASSLESSGYNEQFF. CDR3 bases: TGCGCCAGCAGCTTGGAGAGTAGCGGCTACAATGAGCAGTTCTTC.

The chain has TRBV7-9 and TRBJ1-2, with 9 bases lining up with TRBD1. With V trimmed by 5 bases and J by 4 bases, 5 bases remained unmatched. The CDR3 runs to 14 residues. Germline-derived CDR1 and CDR2 are SEHNR and FQNEAQ (reference sequence). CDR3 residues: CASSITGQGYGYTF. The CDR3 region has the DNA TGTGCCAGCAGCATCACGGGACAGGGCTATGGCTACACCTTC.

This sequence joins TRBV18 and TRBJ2-2; TRBD2 is a possible D gene (5 bases). Per the germline V gene, CDR1 is KGHSH and CDR2 is LQKENI. V lost 3 bases to trimming and J lost 1 base, with 12 bases between them. The CDR3 is 16 residues long. The CDR3 loop reads CASSPKGRENTGELFF. The CDR3 nucleotides read TGTGCCAGCTCACCCAAAGGACGGGAGAACACCGGGGAGCTGTTTTTT.

This clone was recorded only once. This chain uses TRBV3-1 (or the pseudogene TRBV3-2) with TRBJ2-7, with 10 bases lining up with TRBD2. In germline, CDR1 is LGHDT, CDR2 YNNKEL (reference sequence). The CDR3 is made up of 20 amino acids. The V gene end was trimmed by 2 bases and the J gene end by 0 bases; junction bases not matched to a gene: 16. The CDR3 DNA follows: TGTGCCAGCAGCCAATACTTAGCGGGGGGAATCAATTCGAGCTCCTACGAGCAGTACTTC. Its protein product is CASSQYLAGGINSSSYEQYF.

This rearrangement joins TRBV19 to TRBJ2-2; D is possibly TRBD1 (6 bases). The CDR3 runs to 17 residues. The V end lost 5 bases, the J end lost 4 bases, and 20 bases lay between the germline ends. Germline values: CDR1 LNHDA, CDR2 SQIVND (reference sequence). The CDR3 bases are TGTGCCAGTAGTCAAACCTCAGGGGTTGTAGGCACCGGGGAGCTGTTTTTT. This sequence encodes CASSQTSGVVGTGELFF.

The J gene is TRBJ1-3, the V gene TRBV18; 8 bases are shared with TRBD1. The ends lost 2 bases at V and 0 bases at J; junction bases unmatched: 6. The CDR3 spans 17 residues. Germline V gives CDR1 KGHSH, CDR2 LQKENI. CDR3 sequence: CASSPAGGSSSGNTIYF. DNA for the CDR3: TGTGCCAGCTCACCAGCAGGGGGCTCGAGCTCTGGAAACACCATATATTTT.